The present entry profiles one T cell receptor beta chain with its context. Its antigen is not identified. This sample is drawn from a study of OX40 agonist ivuxolimab in advanced cancers. Generated by immunoSEQ multiplex PCR, the TCRdb table keeps only in-frame clones and is missing some. Of nearly 55,000 clones in the sample, around 89% were seen once. Study-wide results and caveats: Expanded peripheral T cells had an undetermined antigen specificity. Normalized expansion of T-cell clones was also low for some nonresponders. Compared with CD4+, CD8+ T cells on average had more expanded clones. In the 0.1 to 3.0 mg/kg range, CD4+ and CD8+ blood T cells had expanded clonally by week 6.

Losses at the gene ends were 6 bases for V and 5 bases for J; bases not matched to a gene: 6. This CDR3 comprises 14 residues. Germline lookup yields CDR1 MNHEY and CDR2 SVGAGI. V gene TRBV6-5 combines with J gene TRBJ1-2; 10 bases fit TRBD1. This receptor was taken from an adult with an advanced solid tumor such as melanoma, head and neck, liver or kidney cancer. The sequences come from CD4+ or CD8+ T cells sorted from blood, collected in a trial of the OX40 agonist ivuxolimab. The CDR3 reads CASSTGQGKYGYTF. DNA of the CDR3: TGTGCCAGCAGCACGGGACAGGGGAAATATGGCTACACCTTC.